Listed here are 13 T cell receptor beta chains from one sample, sequenced in a study of blood T cells in healthy people across ages. It was with a sample-barcoded 5' primer and a J-beta primer mix that a second PCR of about 6 to 12 cycles was run. TCRdb used MiXCR to reprocess the 5' RACE reads, holding one entry per CDR3 protein. Found here are some 550,000 distinct CDR3 sequences, 45% to 55% of them singletons; the top ten hold around 23%. The sample was blood. These TCRs come from a man older than 75 in good health.

The V and J genes are TRBV5-1 and TRBJ2-7; the D call may be TRBD1 or TRBD2 (5 bases each). CDR1 is SGHRS and CDR2 is YFSETQ in the germline V gene. Deletions cut 1 base from V and 4 bases from J, with 15 bases between. The CDR3 extends over 15 amino acids. The CDR3 bases are TGCGCCAGCAGCTTGCGGGACGGAGGACTTTACGAGCAGTACTTC. It specifies CASSLRDGGLYEQYF.

About this clonotype: The junction shows a germline mismatch at one end, possibly a read error. This rearrangement joins TRBV6-6 to TRBJ2-3, with 8 bases matching TRBD1. The germline V gene encodes CDR1 MNHNY and CDR2 SVGAGI (reference sequence). The CDR3 contains 14 residues. This CDR3 is CAGRGRGLGDTQYF. The CDR3 DNA reads as TGTGCCGGCAGGGGCAGGGGGCTAGGAGATACGCAGTATTTT.

In this sample, this clonotype turned up a few times. The V call is TRBV7-2, the J call TRBJ2-7; D possibly corresponds to TRBD1 (6 bases). This CDR3 has 14 residues. The V end lost 1 base, the J end lost 2 bases, and 9 bases lay between the germline ends. Germline values: CDR1 SGHTA, CDR2 FQGNSA. CDR3 nucleotides: TGTGCCAGCAGCTTAGGGACAGCTCCCTACGAGCAGTACTTC. It yields the protein CASSLGTAPYEQYF.

The gene calls are TRBV9 and TRBJ2-3; D call uncertain. The germline gives CDR1 SGDLS, CDR2 YYNGEE. The CDR3 runs 14 residues. Trimming removed 0 bases at V and 1 base at J, with 6 bases between. Here the CDR3 reads CASSVGSRTDTQYF. CDR3 nucleotide sequence: TGTGCCAGCAGCGTAGGGAGCCGCACAGATACGCAGTATTTT.

This clonotype was found many times. This sequence joins TRBV7-2 and TRBJ1-2; unclear D gene. The V gene lost 1 base and the J gene lost 3 bases, with 3 bases spanning the gap. Per the germline V gene, CDR1 is SGHTA and CDR2 is FQGNSA. The CDR3 is 12 amino acids. The CDR3: CASSLGYYGYTF. CDR3 nucleotides: TGTGCCAGCAGCTTAGGGTACTATGGCTACACCTTC.

This chain joins TRBV30 and TRBJ2-7; 7 positions match TRBD1. After removal of 4 bases from V and 2 bases from J, the junction contained 5 bases not matched to a gene. Germline V CDR1 and CDR2: GTSNPN, SVGIG (reference sequence). The CDR3 is made up of 13 amino acids. In DNA, the CDR3 is TGTGCCTGGACCAGGACAGGACCCTACGAGCAGTACTTC. Amino acids: CAWTRTGPYEQYF.

This chain links TRBV20-1 with TRBJ2-7; unclear D gene. The CDR3 extends over 13 amino acids. The V and J ends lost 2 bases and 6 bases respectively, with 14 bases between them. The germline gives CDR1 DFQATT, CDR2 SNEGSKA (reference sequence). The CDR3 DNA reads as TGCAGTGCTAGACAGGACCTCCTGAGCGAGCAGTACTTC. The encoded protein is CSARQDLLSEQYF.

The chain carries TRBV9 and TRBJ1-1; tentative D call: TRBD1 (6 bases). This CDR3 has 16 residues. Trimming removed 0 bases at V and 0 bases at J, with 12 bases between. Germline CDR1 is SGDLS and CDR2 is YYNGEE. This CDR3 is CASSVAGSGVNTEAFF. Here the CDR3 DNA reads TGTGCCAGCAGCGTAGCCGGTTCAGGGGTGAACACTGAAGCTTTCTTT.

V and J are TRBV20-1 and TRBJ2-1; maybe TRBD1 (6 bases). This CDR3 is 15 amino acids long. Germline loops: CDR1 DFQATT, CDR2 SNEGSKA (reference sequence). Trimming stripped 0 bases from V and 2 bases from J, with 11 bases between. CDR3 coding DNA: TGCAGTGCTAGAGATCTTCGGACAGCCTACAATGAGCAGTTCTTC. Protein product: CSARDLRTAYNEQFF.

The gene calls are TRBV12-3 or TRBV12-4 and TRBJ2-7, with no clear D. The DNA end is more similar to TRBJ2-5, so the J call may be wrong. The CDR3 loop spans 15 amino acids. This chain's CDR3 is CASSDDTPGQETQYF. CDR3 in DNA: TGTGCCAGCAGCGACGACACCCCGGGCCAAGAGACCCAGTACTTC.

This chain links TRBV20-1 with TRBJ1-5; TRBD1 aligns across 7 bases. Germline CDR1 is DFQATT and CDR2 is SNEGSKA (reference sequence). The CDR3 spans 15 residues. With 3 bases clipped from V and 0 bases from J, the junction kept 5 bases outside the gene matches. The CDR3 loop reads CSASGTEDSNQPQHF. DNA for the CDR3: TGCAGTGCTAGTGGGACAGAGGATAGCAATCAGCCCCAGCATTTT.

In this sample, this clonotype turned up many times. This chain links TRBV20-1 with TRBJ2-1; 7 bases agree with TRBD2. CDR1 DFQATT and CDR2 SNEGSKA come from the germline V gene (reference sequence). Trimming cost V 3 bases and J 6 bases; bases outside gene matches: 8. The CDR3 extends over 14 amino acids. The CDR3 DNA sequence: TGCAGTGCTAGCGGGGGGAGGGTGGGCAATGAGCAGTTCTTC. Translation gives CSASGGRVGNEQFF.

This sequence joins TRBV7-2 and TRBJ2-5; 8 bases fit TRBD1. The J call may not be correct, given that the DNA end is closer to TRBJ2-7. Germline lookup yields CDR1 SGHTA and CDR2 FQGNSA. The CDR3 sequence is 16 residues long. The CDR3 bases are TGTGCCAGCAGCTTATTTCCGGGACAGGCACCCTACGAGCAGTACTTC. It encodes CASSLFPGQAPYEQYF.